This record concerns one T cell receptor (beta chain) sequence. Its antigen is not yet known. Per-nucleotide qualities are absent, and no much larger clonotype sits a single base away. One collaborating source in Seattle enrolled patients while the patients were actively infected and followed the patients over time throughout the course of disease. Collaborating institutions collected whole blood in K2EDTA tubes following their own protocols. Collaborator samples were shipped for TCRbeta analysis as frozen whole blood, isolated PBMCs, or DNA extracted from either sample type. The entry originates in a study of blood T cell repertoires in COVID-19 (dated by TCRdb to 2018 to 2021). In the study overall: The collaborator samples originated in the United States, Italy and Spain and spanned the acute and convalescent phases of COVID-19. The material from the prospective study consisted of cDNA or gDNA derived from T cells, B-cell-depleted T cells, or PBMCs. Deeply sampled blood TCRbeta repertoires from subjects exposed to, actively infected with, or recovered from COVID-19 were included in the dataset. The repertoires were released in a freely available public database intended as a resource for research on the immune response to SARS-CoV-2. Samples came from the ongoing ImmuneRACE study (first 160 participants) plus 1,254 subjects from 6 global collaborators. Nearly every sample came with metadata listing a de-identified subject ID, COVID-19 status, age in years and sex. Where available, HLA class I and class II types were taken from metadata supplied by the sample provider and were not determined by assay-based typing. The investigation overall reported the following: The quantity of clinical and demographic metadata differed by source and by participant and was supplied without curation.

V and J are trimmed by 1 base and 3 bases, and the gene matches miss 4 bases of the junction. The germline V gene gives CDR1 as MGHRA and CDR2 as YSYEKL. The CDR3 measures 16 amino acids from cysteine to phenylalanine. Only the CDR3 DNA stays, 48 bases, in frame from base 1. The immunoSEQ Assay, a bias-controlled multiplex PCR, was used to amplify TCRbeta CDR3 regions from genomic DNA. The study's processing was this. The number of nucleated cells in each sample was estimated from the amplification of reference gene primers within the assay. To quantify the absolute abundance of each unique TCRbeta CDR3 rearrangement, sequence reads were collapsed and filtered. For each sample, productive Simpson clonality was calculated as the square root of Simpson's diversity index across productive rearrangements. Drawn from immuneACCESS, this table holds only the in-frame rearrangements with V and J called that TCRdb kept. Clones are partly lost; checked studies trace under half to an unresolved V gene and leave the rest unexplained. That table furnishes V, J and clone size, whereas the DNA furnished D and trimming. Present in this sample are about 270,000 clones, about nine tenths of which were seen just once. Approximately 2.5% of the sample rests with the top ten.

This receptor chain uses TRBV4-1 and TRBJ2-2, with 8 central nucleotides matching TRBD2. The receptor was derived from a person under 35 with COVID-19, enrolled during active disease. Sequencing used peripheral blood. The encoded CDR3 is CASSQVAREDTGELFF. In nucleotides, the sequence is TGCGCCAGCAGCCAAGTGGCGCGGGAGGACACCGGGGAGCTGTTTTTT.